The present T cell receptor beta chain was sequenced within a study of blood T cell repertoires in COVID-19. The repertoire was sequenced with immunoSEQ multiplex PCR; TCRdb's copy has only in-frame clones and lacks some. Found here are around 130,000 clones, roughly 80% of them singletons; the top ten hold more than 15%. This CDR3 comprises 11 residues. Germline CDR1 reads DFQATT; CDR2 reads SNEGSKA (reference sequence). V lost 7 bases, J lost 2 bases, and 8 bases lay in between. The receptor comes from a man aged 25-40 years who had recovered from COVID-19. The chain recombines TRBV20-1 with TRBJ2-5; tentatively, D is TRBD2 (6 bases). Input material: PBMCs or T cells enriched from blood (not recorded which). CDR3 bases: TGCAGTGAAGGGACTCAAGAGACCCAGTACTTC. Encoded protein: CSEGTQETQYF.